One and the same sample provided the 26 T cell receptor beta chains below, sequenced in a study of cytomegalovirus exposure and HLA in healthy donors. The study ran its PCR with 60 Vbeta and 13 Jbeta primers. Data came from immunoSEQ multiplex PCR; TCRdb stores just in-frame clones and leaves some out. The sample lists tens of thousands of clones, roughly 70% occurring once. The sequenced sample was PBMCs. The receptors originated from a man aged 60 to 75 in good health and CMV-seropositive.

The sample holds a few counts of this clone. The rearrangement uses TRBV4-1 and TRBJ2-1; 11 bases are a match to TRBD2. Trimming cost V 4 bases and J 3 bases; bases outside gene matches: 8. CDR1 is MGHRA and CDR2 is YSYEKL in the germline V gene. This CDR3 contains 17 residues. This CDR3 is CASSLGTSGGIYNEQFF. CDR3 DNA: TGCGCCAGCAGCCTAGGGACTAGCGGAGGGATCTACAATGAGCAGTTCTTC.

The gene calls are TRBV5-8 and TRBJ2-3, with TRBD1 matching 8 bases. V gave up 2 bases and J gave up 6 bases; unmatched junction bases: 2. The germline CDR1 and CDR2 sequences are SGHTS and YDEGEE. The CDR3 length is 13 residues. CDR3 sequence reads: CASSFRQGDTQYF. The CDR3 bases are TGTGCCAGCAGCTTCAGACAGGGGGATACGCAGTATTTT.

The rearrangement links TRBV19 to TRBJ2-3; 9 bases match TRBD2. There are 14 residues in the CDR3. Trimming cost V 2 bases and J 3 bases; bases outside gene matches: 0. Germline lookup yields CDR1 LNHDA and CDR2 SQIVND (reference sequence). The CDR3 sequence is CASSISGGTDTQYF. In DNA, the CDR3 is TGTGCCAGTAGTATAAGCGGGGGGACAGATACGCAGTATTTT.

The gene calls are TRBV28 and TRBJ1-2; D not certain. V lost 5 bases and J lost 4, with 8 bases in between. CDR3 length: 12 amino acids. CDR1 and CDR2 (germline): MDHEN, SYDVKM. The CDR3 reads CASSPSGYGYTF. The CDR3 DNA reads as TGTGCCAGCAGTCCATCGGGCTATGGCTACACCTTC.

The CDR3 is CASSQYPGTETNTGELFF. DNA of the CDR3: TGCGCCAGCAGCCAATACCCCGGGACAGAAACGAACACCGGGGAGCTGTTTTTT. The gene calls are TRBV4-1 and TRBJ2-2; TRBD1 matches 7 bases. J lost 0 bases, V lost 2 bases, and 9 bases had no gene match. CDR1 MGHRA and CDR2 YSYEKL come from the germline V gene. CDR3 length: 18 residues.

CDR3 residues: CSTWTSGTQYF. The CDR3, as DNA: TGCAGCACGTGGACTAGCGGGACCCAGTACTTC. The chain joins TRBV29-1 to TRBJ2-5; TRBD2 agrees at 10 bases. Germline loops: CDR1 SQVTM, CDR2 ANQGSEA. There are 11 residues in the CDR3. V lost 8 bases to trimming and J lost 7 bases; unmatched junction nucleotides: 4.

The J gene is TRBJ2-2, the V gene TRBV5-1; 8 nucleotides match TRBD1. CDR1 is SGHRS and CDR2 is YFSETQ in the germline V gene. V was clipped by 8 bases and J by 0 bases; unmatched bases: 6. The CDR3 length is 15 residues. This CDR3 reads CASRTGSTNTGELFF. The CDR3 nucleotides are TGCGCCAGTAGGACAGGGAGTACGAACACCGGGGAGCTGTTTTTT.

This chain's CDR3 is CASRTPGGSGNTIYF. In DNA, the CDR3 is TGTGCCAGCAGAACCCCGGGGGGCTCTGGAAACACCATATATTTT. The chain has TRBV6-6 and TRBJ1-3, with TRBD1 as a possible D gene (5 bases). The V gene lost 6 bases and the J gene lost 0 bases, with 12 bases spanning the gap. The CDR3 has 15 residues. Germline V CDR1 and CDR2: MNHNY, SVGAGI (reference sequence).

Concerning this clone: This specimen includes other DNA sequences encoding the same CDR3. The CDR3 sequence: CASSFSSYNEQFF. DNA for the CDR3: TGTGCCAGCAGCTTCTCTAGCTACAATGAGCAGTTCTTC. The J gene is TRBJ2-1, the V gene TRBV11-2; D uncertain. The CDR3 consists of 13 residues. Trimming stripped 3 bases from V and 3 bases from J, with 6 bases between. Germline V lookup: CDR1 SGHAT, CDR2 FQNNGV.

V and J are TRBV21-1 and TRBJ2-5; the table calls TRBD2, which could not be checked here. The last part of the DNA fits TRBJ2-7 better; the J call may be wrong. TRBV21-1 is a pseudogene locus. CDR3 length: 14 amino acids. In DNA form, the CDR3 reads TGTGCCAGCATAATCCTAGGAGGGGTGGGCGAGCAGTACTTC. Encoded protein: CASIILGGVGEQYF.

This chain connects TRBV9 to TRBJ2-1; the D gene is possibly TRBD2 (6 bases). The CDR3 sequence is 15 residues long. V lost 0 bases and J lost 8, with 15 bases in between. Germline CDR1 reads SGDLS; CDR2 reads YYNGEE. CDR3 protein: CASSVEGTRSDEQFF. The CDR3 DNA reads TGTGCCAGCAGCGTAGAGGGGACTCGCAGCGATGAGCAGTTCTTC.

V and J are TRBV10-3 and TRBJ1-4; the D is unclear. CDR1 ENHRY and CDR2 SYGVKD come from the germline V gene. The V gene lost 4 bases and the J gene lost 0 bases, with 9 bases spanning the gap. The CDR3 is made up of 15 amino acids. The CDR3 bases are TGTGCCATCAGTGCAACAGACGCAACTAATGAAAAACTGTTTTTT. Translated, it gives CAISATDATNEKLFF.

The J gene is TRBJ2-7, the V gene TRBV11-2; 8 nucleotides align to TRBD1. The CDR3 contains 14 residues. The V gene's germline CDR1 is SGHAT and CDR2 FQNNGV. The V and J ends lost 2 bases and 7 bases, in that order; junction bases with no gene match: 7. CDR3 sequence: CASSLRDRLEEQYF. In nucleotides, the CDR3 is TGTGCCAGCAGCTTAAGGGACAGGCTAGAGGAGCAGTACTTC.

The chain links TRBV9 to TRBJ2-3; D is unclear. This CDR3 has 14 amino acids. CDR1 is SGDLS, CDR2 YYNGEE, per germline. V was clipped by 2 bases and J by 6 bases, with 13 bases between them. The CDR3 nucleotides are TGTGCCAGCAGCGTTACTCCTAGTCCCGATACGCAGTATTTT. It encodes CASSVTPSPDTQYF.

This clone appeared a single time. Its ends do not fully match the called genes, so a read error is possible. The rearrangement joins TRBV7-9 to TRBJ2-5, with D tentatively TRBD1 or TRBD2 (5 bases each). Germline CDR1 SEHNR, CDR2 FQNEAQ (reference sequence). CDR3 size: 15 residues. The CDR3 coding sequence is TGTTCCAGCAGCTTAGCGCAGGGCCCCCAAGAGACCCAGTACTTC. The encoded protein is CSSSLAQGPQETQYF.

The chain has TRBV7-8 and TRBJ2-5; 10 positions match TRBD2. V lost 3 bases and J lost 1; bases outside the gene matches: 2. The V gene's germline CDR1 is SGHVS and CDR2 FQNEAQ. This CDR3 is 15 amino acids long. The CDR3 DNA sequence: TGTGCCAGCAGCTTTAGCGGGGGGCCCCAAGAGACCCAGTACTTC. Encoded protein: CASSFSGGPQETQYF.

This clone occurred a few times. The chain uses TRBV7-8 and TRBJ2-5; the D gene is possibly TRBD2 (6 bases). The CDR3 has 13 residues. From germline, CDR1 is SGHVS and CDR2 FQNEAQ. V was shortened by 7 bases and J by 1 base, with 10 bases between the two germline ends. The DNA of the CDR3 is TGTGCCAGCATGGAGGGGACCCAAGAGACCCAGTACTTC. This codes for CASMEGTQETQYF.

V usage is TRBV18 and J usage is TRBJ2-5, with D possibly TRBD2 on 5 matching bases. Germline V CDR1 and CDR2: KGHSH, LQKENI. Trimming shortened V by 2 bases and J by 4 bases, and 11 bases separated the two germline ends. CDR3 length: 14 amino acids. CDR3 protein: CASSPEGSGETQYF. The CDR3 region has the DNA TGTGCCAGCTCACCAGAGGGCTCGGGAGAGACCCAGTACTTC.

Details on this clone: A read error may account for a junction end that differs from germline. The rearrangement uses TRBV6-5 and TRBJ1-1, with D maybe TRBD1 (6 bases). The germline V gene encodes CDR1 MNHEY and CDR2 SVGAGI. This CDR3 spans 12 amino acids. DNA for the CDR3: TGTGCCATCAGTGATGGGACATATGAAGCTTTCTTT. This translates into CAISDGTYEAFF.

This chain links TRBV6-1 with TRBJ2-4; D unresolved. Per the germline V gene, CDR1 is MNHNS and CDR2 is SASEGT. V lost 5 bases to trimming and J lost 1 base, with 12 bases between them. The CDR3 covers 15 residues. In nucleotides, the CDR3 is TGTGCCAGCAGTTCTTTCATCGGGGCCAAAAACATTCAGTACTTC. Translation gives CASSSFIGAKNIQYF.

This clone was detected only a few times. The same CDR3 is also encoded by other DNA sequences in this sample. CDR3 nucleotide sequence: TGCGCCAGCAGCTTGGGGTCGGGGACTGAAGCTTTCTTT. It encodes CASSLGSGTEAFF. V and J are TRBV5-1 and TRBJ1-1, with D hard to call. The CDR3 loop spans 13 amino acids. Deletions cut 0 bases from V and 5 bases from J, with 8 bases between. Germline loops: CDR1 SGHRS, CDR2 YFSETQ.

This clone is termed medium-sized. The rearrangement uses TRBV6-6 and TRBJ2-7, with D tentatively TRBD1 (6 bases). Trimming cost V 4 bases and J 2 bases, with 9 bases left between them. CDR1 and CDR2 (germline): MNHNY, SVGAGI (reference sequence). This CDR3 has 13 residues. The chain's CDR3 is CASSWGTTYEQYF. The DNA for the CDR3 is TGTGCCAGCAGTTGGGGGACAACCTACGAGCAGTACTTC.

This chain joins TRBV5-4 and TRBJ2-3; D might be TRBD1 (5 bases). CDR1 is SGHNT, CDR2 YYREEE, per germline (reference sequence). Trimming pared 0 bases from V and 0 bases from J, leaving 8 bases between. This CDR3 is 15 amino acids long. The CDR3 is CASSLEGFSTDTQYF. The CDR3 DNA is TGTGCCAGCAGCTTGGAGGGGTTCAGCACAGATACGCAGTATTTT.

The rearrangement uses TRBV4-1 and TRBJ2-1, with D perhaps TRBD1 (6 bases). The V gene's germline CDR1 is MGHRA and CDR2 YSYEKL. With 2 bases removed from V and 4 bases from J, the gap between germline ends came to 9 bases. This CDR3 has 14 residues. The CDR3 DNA follows: TGCGCCAGCAGCCAACCGGGACAATACAATGAGCAGTTCTTC. Amino acids: CASSQPGQYNEQFF.

This chain joins TRBV7-9 and TRBJ2-7; TRBD1 matches at 7 bases. The CDR3 is 16 residues long. The V gene's germline CDR1 is SEHNR and CDR2 FQNEAQ (reference sequence). V lost 3 bases and J lost 1; bases outside the gene matches: 9. CDR3 residues: CASSFTGTAVSYEQYF. The CDR3 DNA reads TGTGCCAGCAGCTTTACAGGGACAGCGGTATCCTACGAGCAGTACTTC.

The chain has TRBV5-1 and TRBJ1-5, with 11 bases aligning to TRBD1. CDR1 and CDR2 (germline): SGHRS, YFSETQ. The V segment lost 4 bases and the J segment 7 bases; nucleotides outside the gene matches: 7. The CDR3 contains 15 residues. CDR3 DNA sequence: TGCGCCAGCAGCCCGGGGACAGGGGGGGAACAGCCCCAGCATTTT. Translated, it gives CASSPGTGGEQPQHF.